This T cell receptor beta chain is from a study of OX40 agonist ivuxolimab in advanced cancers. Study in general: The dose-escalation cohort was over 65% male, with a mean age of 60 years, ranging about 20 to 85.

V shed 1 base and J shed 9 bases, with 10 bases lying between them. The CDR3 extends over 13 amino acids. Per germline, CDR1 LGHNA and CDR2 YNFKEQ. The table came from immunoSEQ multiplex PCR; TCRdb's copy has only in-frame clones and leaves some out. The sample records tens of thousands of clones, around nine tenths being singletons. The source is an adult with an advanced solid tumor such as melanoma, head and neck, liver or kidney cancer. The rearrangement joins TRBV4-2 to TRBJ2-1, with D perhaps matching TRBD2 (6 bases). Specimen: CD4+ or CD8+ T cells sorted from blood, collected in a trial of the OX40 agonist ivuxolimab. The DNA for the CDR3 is TGTGCCAGCAGCCAAGCGGGAGCCATTGAGCAGTTCTTC. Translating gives CASSQAGAIEQFF.